This T cell receptor beta chain comes out of a study of STAT5B mutations in CD4+ large granular lymphocyte leukemia. About this clone itself: Its antigen is undetermined.

Study outcomes and limitations: Patient CD4-sorted repertoires stayed more clonal than healthy ones after leukemic-clone removal. Without HLA matching, higher CD4+ than CD8+ T-LGLL clonality could reflect small sample size.

Germline V lookup: CDR1 MNHEY, CDR2 SVGAGI. J gave up 6 bases and V 3 bases, and 8 bases lay outside the gene matches. The CDR3 has 16 amino acids. The authors' processing: Lowest detectable productive clonotype frequency was 2.59 x 10-5. TCRdb's copy holds only in-frame clones and misses some; the assay was immunoSEQ multiplex PCR. The V and J calls and the clone size are those of that table, but D and trimming were determined from the DNA. The sample lists nearly 35,000 clones; 87% were seen once. This sequence originates from a human donor in good health. The source material was CD4+ T cells from blood buffy coats. The chain is built from TRBV6-5 and TRBJ1-6, with TRBD1 matching 7 bases. CDR3 amino acids: CASSYARQGPNSPLHF. DNA of the CDR3: TGTGCCAGCAGTTATGCCCGACAGGGACCTAATTCACCCCTCCACTTT.